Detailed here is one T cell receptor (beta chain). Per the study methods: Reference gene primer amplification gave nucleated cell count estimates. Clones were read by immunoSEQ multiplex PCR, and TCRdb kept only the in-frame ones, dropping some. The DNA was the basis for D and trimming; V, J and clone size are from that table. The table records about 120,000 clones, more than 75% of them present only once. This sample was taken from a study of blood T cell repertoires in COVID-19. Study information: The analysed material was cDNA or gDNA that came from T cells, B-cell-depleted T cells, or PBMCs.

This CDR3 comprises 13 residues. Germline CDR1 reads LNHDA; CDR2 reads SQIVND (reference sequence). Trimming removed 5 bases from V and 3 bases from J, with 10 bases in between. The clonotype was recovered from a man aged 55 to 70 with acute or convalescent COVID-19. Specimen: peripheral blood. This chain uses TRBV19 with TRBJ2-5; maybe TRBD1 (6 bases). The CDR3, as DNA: TGTGCCAGTAGTTGGACAGCCGAAGAGACCCAGTACTTC. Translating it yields CASSWTAEETQYF.